This T cell receptor beta chain derives from a study of control samples from healthy donors and cancer patients. Germline assignment: CDR1 SGDLS and CDR2 YYNGEE. Trimming pared 4 bases from V and 6 bases from J, leaving 21 bases between. This CDR3 has 16 residues. Generated by immunoSEQ multiplex PCR, the TCRdb table keeps only in-frame clones and is missing some. Of about 130,000 clones listed, approximately 92% were seen once; the top ten hold more than 2%. The chain carries TRBV9 and TRBJ2-3, with D maybe TRBD1 (6 bases). The specimen was blood. This clonotype was sampled from a man between 18 and 35 years old in good health. This CDR3 reads CASSTRGGGSVDTQYF. CDR3 nucleotide sequence: TGTGCCAGCAGCACCCGGGGTGGGGGCAGCGTTGATACGCAGTATTTT.